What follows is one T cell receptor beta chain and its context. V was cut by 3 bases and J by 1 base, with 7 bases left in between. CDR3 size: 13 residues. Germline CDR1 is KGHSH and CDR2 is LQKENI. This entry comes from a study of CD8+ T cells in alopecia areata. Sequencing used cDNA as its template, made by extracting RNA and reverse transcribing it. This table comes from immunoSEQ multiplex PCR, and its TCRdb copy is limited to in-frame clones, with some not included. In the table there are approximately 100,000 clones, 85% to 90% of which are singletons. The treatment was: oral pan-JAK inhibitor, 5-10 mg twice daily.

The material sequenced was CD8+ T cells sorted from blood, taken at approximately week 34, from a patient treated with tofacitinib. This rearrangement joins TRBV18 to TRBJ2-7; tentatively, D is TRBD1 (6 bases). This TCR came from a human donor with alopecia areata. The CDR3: CASSPDSSYEQYF. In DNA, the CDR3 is TGTGCCAGCTCACCGGACAGTTCCTACGAGCAGTACTTC.